The subject of this entry is one T cell receptor beta chain. The record originates from a study of control samples from healthy donors and cancer patients. The V gene end was trimmed by 0 bases and the J gene end by 0 bases; junction bases not matched to a gene: 7. The germline V gene has CDR1 LNHDA and CDR2 SQIVND (reference sequence). There are 18 residues in the CDR3. TCRdb's table, derived via immunoSEQ multiplex PCR, lists solely in-frame clones and lacks some. The sample holds about 69,000 clones, more than 75% seen once. The chain recombines TRBV19 with TRBJ2-1; 8 nucleotides agree with TRBD2. The receptor was derived from a woman aged 50 to 60 with lung cancer. The sequenced sample was PBMCs. In DNA form, the CDR3 reads TGTGCCAGTAGTATAGATGGGAACAGCGGGAGCTCCTACAATGAGCAGTTCTTC. Translation: CASSIDGNSGSSYNEQFF.